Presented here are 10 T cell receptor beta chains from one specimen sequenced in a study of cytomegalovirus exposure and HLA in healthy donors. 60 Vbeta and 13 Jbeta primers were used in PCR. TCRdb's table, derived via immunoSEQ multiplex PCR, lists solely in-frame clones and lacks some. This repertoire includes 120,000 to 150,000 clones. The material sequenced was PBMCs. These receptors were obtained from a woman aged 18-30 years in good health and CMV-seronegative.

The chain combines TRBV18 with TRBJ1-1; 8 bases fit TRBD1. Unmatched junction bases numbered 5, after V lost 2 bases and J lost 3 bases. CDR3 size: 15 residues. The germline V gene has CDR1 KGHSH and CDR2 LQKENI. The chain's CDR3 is CASSPLQGEYTEAFF. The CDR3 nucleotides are TGTGCCAGCTCACCATTACAGGGGGAGTACACTGAAGCTTTCTTT.

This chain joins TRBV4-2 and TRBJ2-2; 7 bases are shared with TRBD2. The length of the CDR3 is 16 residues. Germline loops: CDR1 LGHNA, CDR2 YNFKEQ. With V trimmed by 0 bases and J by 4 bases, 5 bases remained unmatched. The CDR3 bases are TGTGCCAGCAGCCAAGATCACCCGGGAGGCACCGGGGAGCTGTTTTTT. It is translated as CASSQDHPGGTGELFF.

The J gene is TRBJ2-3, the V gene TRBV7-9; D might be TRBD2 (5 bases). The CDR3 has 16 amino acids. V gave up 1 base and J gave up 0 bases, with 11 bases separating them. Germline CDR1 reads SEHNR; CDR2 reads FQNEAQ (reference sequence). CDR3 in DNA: TGTGCCAGCAGCTTAGGGTTTAGCGAAAGCACAGATACGCAGTATTTT. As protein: CASSLGFSESTDTQYF.

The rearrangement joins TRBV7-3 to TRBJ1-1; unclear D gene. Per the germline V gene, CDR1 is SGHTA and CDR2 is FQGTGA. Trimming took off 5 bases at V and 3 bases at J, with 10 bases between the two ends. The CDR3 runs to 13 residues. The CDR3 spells CASSPPRYTEAFF. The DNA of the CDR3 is TGTGCCAGCAGCCCCCCCAGGTACACTGAAGCTTTCTTT.

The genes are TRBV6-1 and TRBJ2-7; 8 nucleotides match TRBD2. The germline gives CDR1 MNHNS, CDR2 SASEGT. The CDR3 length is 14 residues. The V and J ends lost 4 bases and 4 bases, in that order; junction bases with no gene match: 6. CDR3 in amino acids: CASSGRVAGYEQYV. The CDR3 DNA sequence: TGTGCCAGCAGTGGCCGGGTAGCGGGATACGAGCAGTACGTC.

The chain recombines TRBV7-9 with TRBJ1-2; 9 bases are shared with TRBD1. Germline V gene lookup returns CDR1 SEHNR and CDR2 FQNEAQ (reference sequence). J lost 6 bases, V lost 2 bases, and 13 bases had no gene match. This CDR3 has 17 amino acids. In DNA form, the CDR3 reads TGTGCCAGCAGCTTAACAGGGGGCGAATTAATCCTACATGGCTACACCTTC. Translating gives CASSLTGGELILHGYTF. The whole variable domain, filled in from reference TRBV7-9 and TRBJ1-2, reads DTGVSQNPRHKITKRGQNVTFRCDPISEHNRLYWYRQTLGQGPEFLTYFQNEAQLEKSRLLSDRFSAERPKGSFSTLEIQRTEQGDSAMYLCASSLTGGELILHGYTFGSGTRLTVV.

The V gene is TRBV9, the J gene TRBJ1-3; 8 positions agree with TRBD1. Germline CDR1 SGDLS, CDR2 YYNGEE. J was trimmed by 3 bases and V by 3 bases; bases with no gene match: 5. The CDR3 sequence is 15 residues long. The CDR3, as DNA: TGTGCCAGCAGCGCTCAGGGGGCAGGTGGAAACACCATATATTTT. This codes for CASSAQGAGGNTIYF. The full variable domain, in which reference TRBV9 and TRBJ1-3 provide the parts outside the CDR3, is DSGVTQTPKHLITATGQRVTLRCSPRSGDLSVYWYQQSLDQGLQFLIQYYNGEERAKGNILERFSAQQFPDLHSELNLSSLELGDSALYFCASSAQGAGGNTIYFGEGSWLTVV.

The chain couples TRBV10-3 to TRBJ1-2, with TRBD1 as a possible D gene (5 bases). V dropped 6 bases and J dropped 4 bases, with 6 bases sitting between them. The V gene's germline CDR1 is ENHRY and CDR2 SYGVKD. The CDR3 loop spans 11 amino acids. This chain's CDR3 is CAISGGYGYTF. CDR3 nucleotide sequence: TGTGCCATCAGCGGGGGCTATGGCTACACCTTC.

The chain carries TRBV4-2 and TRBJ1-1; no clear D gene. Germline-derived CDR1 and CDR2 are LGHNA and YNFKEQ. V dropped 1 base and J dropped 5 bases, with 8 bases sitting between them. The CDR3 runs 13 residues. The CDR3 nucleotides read TGTGCCAGCAGCCAAGCTGGGGAGACTGAAGCTTTCTTT. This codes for CASSQAGETEAFF.

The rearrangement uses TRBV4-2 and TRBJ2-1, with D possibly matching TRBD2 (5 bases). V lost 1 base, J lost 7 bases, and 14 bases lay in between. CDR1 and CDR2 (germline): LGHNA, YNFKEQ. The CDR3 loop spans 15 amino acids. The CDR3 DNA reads TGTGCCAGCAGCCAAGGGGAGATGAGTGGGAATGAGCAGTTCTTC. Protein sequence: CASSQGEMSGNEQFF.